This T cell receptor beta chain was identified in a study of blood T cell repertoires in COVID-19. Study-level information: Sites in the United States, Italy and Spain provided acute and convalescent COVID-19 samples. PBMCs, B-cell-depleted T cells, or T cells were the source of the cDNA or gDNA that made up the material.

Authors' methods: The assay estimated nucleated cells by amplifying reference gene primers. Clones were read by immunoSEQ multiplex PCR, and TCRdb kept only the in-frame ones, dropping some. Clone size and V and J calls were adopted from that table, with D and trimming inferred from the DNA. The table records 200,000 to 300,000 clones, 80% to 85% of them present only once. Germline V lookup: CDR1 DFQATT, CDR2 SNEGSKA (reference sequence). This CDR3 is built from 16 residues. V was pared by 3 bases and J by 0 bases, with 9 bases of the junction left unmatched. This receptor was identified in a man aged 55 to 69 with acute or convalescent COVID-19. Sequenced material: peripheral blood. V usage is TRBV20-1 and J usage is TRBJ2-3, with TRBD2 matching 7 bases. The CDR3 is CSASLRKAGSTDTQYF. The CDR3 DNA reads TGCAGTGCTAGTCTTAGGAAAGCGGGGAGCACAGATACGCAGTATTTT.